This note documents a single T cell receptor beta chain sequence. Deletions cut 3 bases from V and 5 bases from J, with 10 bases between. The CDR3 has 13 amino acids. Germline CDR1 MDHEN, CDR2 SYDVKM. Assay used: immunoSEQ multiplex PCR; TCRdb lists only in-frame clones, some missing. This table has some 250,000 clones, 70% to 90% appearing once. The data were taken from a study of blood T cell repertoires in COVID-19. The source material was PBMCs or T cells enriched from blood (not recorded which). The sequence was collected from a man aged 18 to 35 who had recovered from COVID-19. The V gene is TRBV28, the J gene TRBJ1-2; D remains ambiguous. The CDR3 coding sequence is TGTGCCAGCAGTTTCCCCCCGGTATATGGCTACACCTTC. The encoded protein is CASSFPPVYGYTF.